The sequence of this TCR beta chain was determined in a study of radiotherapy plus CTLA-4 blockade in lung cancer. Findings and limits, study-wide: Early blood T cell clone dynamics reportedly forecast response best, with interferon-beta. Blood saw expansion of tumor-derived TCR clones after radiotherapy plus ipilimumab.

This clone was recorded only once. Antigen specificity is unknown. V lost 8 bases to trimming and J lost 3 bases, with 14 bases between them. There are 13 residues in the CDR3. The germline V gene encodes CDR1 MNHNS and CDR2 SASEGT. Only in-frame clones appear in the TCRdb table, and some are missing; sequencing was by immunoSEQ multiplex PCR. The profile shows fewer than 90,000 clones, about four fifths of them singletons. The material sequenced was peripheral blood, taken from a patient treated with radiotherapy plus ipilimumab. The receptor was isolated from a human donor with non-small cell lung cancer who had stable disease on radiotherapy plus ipilimumab. The chain couples TRBV6-1 to TRBJ2-7; tentatively, D is TRBD1 (6 bases). The CDR3 spells CASQSLGGYEQYF. CDR3 in DNA: TGTGCCAGCCAGTCGTTAGGGGGCTACGAGCAGTACTTC.